This record concerns one T cell receptor (beta chain) sequence. What it recognizes is unknown. Trimming cost V 0 bases and J 3 bases, with 9 bases left between them. CDR3 length equals 14 residues. CDR1 and CDR2 from the germline V gene are MNHNY and SVGAGI (reference sequence). Here immunoSEQ multiplex PCR was the method, and the copy in TCRdb shows in-frame clones only, minus some. This table has some 31,000 clones, around 88% appearing once. This sample was taken from a study of STAT3 mutations in large granular lymphocyte leukemia. Regarding the study as a whole: Clonal expansion was inferred from other time points because no sample existed at each clone's first appearance. In several patients, dominant TCR clone burden exceeded STAT3 mutant burden, suggesting STAT3 mutation arose secondarily. Every T-cell large granular lymphocyte leukemia patient had at least one immunodominant TCR beta clonotype.

J is TRBJ2-7 and V is TRBV6-6; D perhaps matches TRBD2 (6 bases). Source material: peripheral blood mononuclear cells. The source is a man aged 60 to 69 with T-cell large granular lymphocyte leukemia. Some clones in this sample may be carry-over from other donors' samples. CDR3 in amino acids: CASSYSDSGYEQYF. The DNA for the CDR3 is TGTGCCAGCAGTTACTCGGATAGCGGCTACGAGCAGTACTTC.